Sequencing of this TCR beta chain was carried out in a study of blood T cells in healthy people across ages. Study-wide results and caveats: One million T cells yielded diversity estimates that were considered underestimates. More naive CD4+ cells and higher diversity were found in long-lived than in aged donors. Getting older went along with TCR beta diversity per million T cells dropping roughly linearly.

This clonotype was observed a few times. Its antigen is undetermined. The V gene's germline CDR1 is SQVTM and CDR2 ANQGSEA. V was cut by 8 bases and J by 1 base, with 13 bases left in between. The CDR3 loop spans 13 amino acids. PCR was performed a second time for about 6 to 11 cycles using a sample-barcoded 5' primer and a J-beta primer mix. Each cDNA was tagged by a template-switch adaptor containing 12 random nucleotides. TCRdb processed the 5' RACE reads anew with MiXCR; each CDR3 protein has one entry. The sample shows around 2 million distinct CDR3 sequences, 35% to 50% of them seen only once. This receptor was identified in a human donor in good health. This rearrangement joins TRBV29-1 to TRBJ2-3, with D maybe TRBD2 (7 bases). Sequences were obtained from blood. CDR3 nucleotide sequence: TGCAGCCCAAGGGGGGGCTGCACAGATACGCAGTATTTT. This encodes CSPRGGCTDTQYF.